A single sample gave rise to the 29 T cell receptor beta chains below, sequenced in a study of Ad26.COV2.S vaccination and SARS-CoV-2 variants. Assay used: immunoSEQ multiplex PCR; TCRdb lists only in-frame clones, some missing. The sample has 350,000 to 450,000 clones; around 91% are singletons. Noted treatment: around 19 received Ad26.COV2.S at low or high dose, single or two shots; several received placebo; per-sample allocation not given. Repertoires come from day 63 after the first vaccine or placebo injection. Sequenced here: peripheral blood, sampled in a trial of Ad26.COV2.S vaccine versus placebo. These receptors were taken from a person aged 18-60 years who received the Ad26.COV2.S COVID-19 vaccine or a placebo.

The chain combines TRBV13 with TRBJ1-2, with 7 bases aligning to TRBD1. The V and J ends lost 1 base and 4 bases, in that order; junction bases with no gene match: 3. The CDR3 is 14 residues long. Germline V gene data show CDR1 as PRHDT and CDR2 as FYEKMQ (reference sequence). The CDR3 protein is CASSLVGQAYGYTF. In DNA, the CDR3 is TGTGCCAGCAGCTTAGTAGGACAGGCCTATGGCTACACCTTC.

The genes are TRBV4-2 and TRBJ2-4; 7 nucleotides line up with TRBD2. The V segment lost 0 bases and the J segment 1 base; nucleotides outside the gene matches: 12. Germline loops: CDR1 LGHNA, CDR2 YNFKEQ. The CDR3 spans 19 residues. The CDR3 DNA reads as TGTGCCAGCAGCCAAGATCCTACGGGGGGAGTGCCTGCCAAAAACATTCAGTACTTC. It specifies CASSQDPTGGVPAKNIQYF.

The rearrangement joins TRBV7-9 to TRBJ2-5; no reliable D call. Germline CDR1 SEHNR, CDR2 FQNEAQ (reference sequence). The CDR3 totals 12 residues. Trimming shortened V by 5 bases and J by 3 bases, and 7 bases separated the two germline ends. CDR3 nucleotides: TGTGCCAGCAGCCCCGCAAAAGAGACCCAGTACTTC. This sequence encodes CASSPAKETQYF.

The CDR3 here is CASSPTGTQYQPQHF. The DNA for the CDR3 is TGTGCCAGCAGTCCAACCGGGACACAGTATCAGCCCCAGCATTTT. V and J are TRBV6-5 and TRBJ1-5; D perhaps matches TRBD1 (6 bases). V was pared by 5 bases and J by 5 bases, with 16 bases between. Per germline, CDR1 MNHEY and CDR2 SVGAGI. The CDR3 has 15 amino acids.

V and J are TRBV7-8 and TRBJ1-5; 7 nucleotides line up with TRBD1. From germline, CDR1 is SGHVS and CDR2 FQNEAQ. The CDR3 is made up of 16 amino acids. J was trimmed by 0 bases and V by 5 bases; bases with no gene match: 7. Written as DNA, the CDR3 is TGTGCCAGCAGCCGAGGGGGCAAGAATAGCAATCAGCCCCAGCATTTT. Translating it yields CASSRGGKNSNQPQHF.

The genes are TRBV6-5 and TRBJ2-2; 8 nucleotides align to TRBD1. V dropped 6 bases and J dropped 0; count of bases not matched to a gene: 3. The CDR3 is made up of 15 amino acids. Germline V gene sequence: CDR1 MNHEY, CDR2 SVGAGI. Written as DNA, the CDR3 is TGTGCCAGCAGCATACAGGGGGCGAACACCGGGGAGCTGTTTTTT. It yields the protein CASSIQGANTGELFF.

This chain links TRBV24-1 with TRBJ2-3, with D perhaps TRBD1 (5 bases). CDR1 and CDR2 from the germline V gene are KGHDR and SFDVKD. The V and J ends lost 9 bases and 4 bases respectively, with 19 bases between them. This CDR3 spans 15 amino acids. The CDR3 spells CATSSAGFSPDTQYF. The CDR3 DNA sequence: TGTGCCACCTCTTCTGCAGGGTTCTCCCCAGATACGCAGTATTTT.

The rearrangement joins TRBV9 to TRBJ2-5; TRBD1 agrees at 10 bases. Unmatched junction bases numbered 2, after V lost 6 bases and J lost 3 bases. CDR1 and CDR2 (germline): SGDLS, YYNGEE. The CDR3 runs 13 residues. DNA of the CDR3: TGTGCCAGCAAAGGACAGGGGGAAGAGACCCAGTACTTC. Translating gives CASKGQGEETQYF.

The chain couples TRBV2 to TRBJ2-1; 8 bases are a match to TRBD1. With V trimmed by 3 bases and J by 4 bases, 8 bases remained unmatched. This CDR3 has 16 residues. Germline CDR1 and CDR2: SNHLY and FYNNEI. The CDR3 loop reads CASSEWTGWEYNEQFF. The CDR3 DNA reads as TGTGCCAGCAGTGAGTGGACAGGGTGGGAATACAATGAGCAGTTCTTC.

The CDR3 loop is CASSSSGGSSYNEQFF. In DNA, the CDR3 is TGTGCCAGTAGTTCCTCGGGCGGGAGCTCCTACAATGAGCAGTTCTTC. This chain connects TRBV19 to TRBJ2-1; 7 bases fit TRBD2. V lost 5 bases to trimming and J lost 0 bases; unmatched junction nucleotides: 7. CDR3 length equals 16 residues. The germline gives CDR1 LNHDA, CDR2 SQIVND (reference sequence). The whole variable domain, remainder taken from reference TRBV19 and TRBJ2-1, is DGGITQSPKYLFRKEGQNVTLSCEQNLNHDAMYWYRQDPGQGLRLIYYSQIVNDFQKGDIAEGYSVSREKKESFPLTVTSAQKNPTAFYLCASSSSGGSSYNEQFFGPGTRLTVL.

There are many counts of this clone. The V gene is TRBV7-3, the J gene TRBJ1-5; 8 bases agree with TRBD1. The V segment lost 6 bases and the J segment 7 bases; nucleotides outside the gene matches: 8. The CDR3 loop spans 14 amino acids. In germline, CDR1 is SGHTA, CDR2 FQGTGA. CDR3 sequence (DNA): TGTGCCAGCAGTAAAACAGGGGGAGGCCAGCCCCAGCATTTT. It yields the protein CASSKTGGGQPQHF.

A word on this clone: At one boundary the junction diverges from the germline segment, which might be a read error. The chain recombines TRBV4-1 with TRBJ2-7; perhaps TRBD2 as D (6 bases). The germline V gene has CDR1 MGHRA and CDR2 YSYEKL. This CDR3 comprises 13 residues. The DNA for the CDR3 is TGCGCCAGCAGCCAAGTTTGGGCCGGGACTCTGAACTTC. It specifies CASSQVWAGTLNF.

V gene TRBV3-1 (or the pseudogene TRBV3-2) combines with J gene TRBJ2-7, with 7 bases lining up with TRBD2. From germline, CDR1 is LGHDT and CDR2 YNNKEL (reference sequence). The CDR3 totals 15 residues. The junction had 5 bases not matched to a gene; V was cut back by 1 base and J by 2 bases. CDR3 region: CASSQGSGIAYEQYF. The DNA of the CDR3 is TGTGCCAGCAGCCAAGGCAGCGGGATCGCCTACGAGCAGTACTTC.

The chain uses TRBV11-2 and TRBJ2-7; D unclear. Trimming took off 1 base at V and 4 bases at J, with 8 bases between the two ends. CDR3 length: 13 residues. The germline V gene encodes CDR1 SGHAT and CDR2 FQNNGV. CDR3 in amino acids: CASSLVEDYEQYF. CDR3 DNA sequence: TGTGCCAGCAGCTTAGTAGAAGATTACGAGCAGTACTTC.

The rearrangement joins TRBV29-1 to TRBJ2-1; 11 bases map to TRBD2. The trim removed 4 bases at V and 8 bases at J, leaving 4 bases unmatched. Germline loops: CDR1 SQVTM, CDR2 ANQGSEA. This CDR3 contains 13 residues. The CDR3 reads CSVALAGGYEQFF. The CDR3 DNA reads TGCAGCGTTGCGCTAGCGGGAGGATATGAGCAGTTCTTC.

The chain is built from TRBV2 and TRBJ1-5; 8 bases agree with TRBD1. Unmatched junction bases numbered 6, after V lost 4 bases and J lost 4 bases. The CDR3 is made up of 15 amino acids. Looked up from germline, CDR1 is SNHLY and CDR2 is FYNNEI. The CDR3 DNA reads as TGTGCCAGCAGTGTACAGGGACAGGTAAATCAGCCCCAGCATTTT. Protein: CASSVQGQVNQPQHF.

This clone showed up just once. The rearrangement joins TRBV4-1 to TRBJ2-1; the D gene is possibly TRBD1 (5 bases). Trimming shortened V by 0 bases and J by 0 bases, and 12 bases separated the two germline ends. The CDR3 contains 17 residues. Germline V gene sequence: CDR1 MGHRA, CDR2 YSYEKL. The CDR3 sequence: CASSQDWGSSSYNEQFF. CDR3 bases: TGCGCCAGCAGCCAAGATTGGGGCTCCAGCTCCTACAATGAGCAGTTCTTC.

A single count supports this clone. Other nucleotide sequences in the sample specify the same CDR3. The CDR3 DNA reads TGTGCCACCAGTGATTTGACGGGAGGGTCCTACAATGAGCAGTTCTTC. It codes for CATSDLTGGSYNEQFF. V usage is TRBV24-1 and J usage is TRBJ2-1, with TRBD2 matching over 8 bases. The CDR3 consists of 16 residues. From germline, CDR1 is KGHDR and CDR2 SFDVKD. V trimming: 0 bases; J trimming: 1 base; junction bases outside the gene matches: 1.

This clone was detected once. V gene TRBV18 combines with J gene TRBJ2-7, with D uncertain. CDR3 length: 15 amino acids. The ends were cut back, 2 bases at V and 6 bases at J, with 17 bases in the middle. CDR1 KGHSH and CDR2 LQKENI come from the germline V gene. The CDR3 coding sequence is TGTGCCAGCTCACCATCTGCATTTGTTGTAGGCGAGCAGTACTTC. Translated: CASSPSAFVVGEQYF.

This clone was seen ten or more times. The gene calls are TRBV18 and TRBJ2-1; unclear D gene. CDR1 is KGHSH, CDR2 LQKENI, per germline. V lost 2 bases and J 1 base, leaving 12 bases between the germline ends. The CDR3 spans 16 residues. The CDR3 loop reads CASSPIQAGSYNEQFF. In DNA form, the CDR3 reads TGTGCCAGCTCACCAATCCAGGCTGGGTCCTACAATGAGCAGTTCTTC.

This clone has just a few counts. This rearrangement joins TRBV18 to TRBJ2-1; possible D gene TRBD2, 5 bases. Between the trimmed V and J ends, which lost 1 base and 6 bases, there was a span of 13 bases. This CDR3 has 15 amino acids. The germline gives CDR1 KGHSH, CDR2 LQKENI. This chain's CDR3 is CASSPLASIGNEQFF. The CDR3 DNA follows: TGTGCCAGCTCACCACTAGCGTCAATAGGCAATGAGCAGTTCTTC.

This clone was seen a few times. CDR3 region: CASSYSVADSRAYNEQFF. The CDR3 nucleotides are TGTGCCAGCAGTTACTCGGTCGCCGACAGCCGTGCCTACAATGAGCAGTTCTTC. The chain carries TRBV6-2 or TRBV6-3 and TRBJ2-1; D is perhaps TRBD1 (5 bases). The CDR3 loop spans 18 amino acids. Germline V CDR1 and CDR2: MNHEY, SVGEGT. Between the trimmed V and J ends, which lost 0 bases and 2 bases, there was a span of 17 bases.

V and J are TRBV5-1 and TRBJ2-7; 14 positions agree with TRBD2. The CDR3 contains 15 residues. Germline V CDR1 and CDR2: SGHRS, YFSETQ. J lost 5 bases, V lost 6 bases, and 7 bases had no gene match. CDR3 nucleotides: TGCGCCAGCAAGCGGACGGGACTAGCGGGAGACGAGCAGTACTTC. It translates to CASKRTGLAGDEQYF.

The chain combines TRBV4-1 with TRBJ2-3; 7 bases are shared with TRBD2. Germline-derived CDR1 and CDR2 are MGHRA and YSYEKL. This CDR3 is built from 15 residues. With V trimmed by 1 base and J by 1 base, 2 bases remained unmatched. CDR3 sequence: CASSQGSGGTDTQYF. Written as DNA, the CDR3 is TGCGCCAGCAGCCAAGGGAGCGGGGGCACAGATACGCAGTATTTT.

V usage is TRBV10-3 and J usage is TRBJ2-7, with TRBD2 matching over 8 bases. The CDR3 runs 16 residues. V shed 0 bases, J shed 1 base, and the junction held 5 bases outside the gene matches. Germline lookup yields CDR1 ENHRY and CDR2 SYGVKD. The CDR3 spells CAISESRLATSYEQYF. The CDR3 DNA is TGTGCCATCAGTGAGTCACGACTAGCGACTTCCTACGAGCAGTACTTC.

V gene TRBV6-1 combines with J gene TRBJ2-5, with a possible D match to TRBD1 (6 bases). The germline V gene encodes CDR1 MNHNS and CDR2 SASEGT. This CDR3 contains 14 residues. V was clipped by 3 bases and J by 0 bases, with 8 bases between them. The CDR3 reads CASSDRTDQETQYF. The CDR3 nucleotides are TGTGCCAGCAGTGACCGGACAGACCAAGAGACCCAGTACTTC.

The chain carries TRBV29-1 and TRBJ1-5; perhaps TRBD1 as D (5 bases). Per the germline V gene, CDR1 is SQVTM and CDR2 is ANQGSEA. Trimming cost V 4 bases and J 0 bases, with 19 bases left between them. This CDR3 has 17 amino acids. CDR3 coding DNA: TGCAGCGTTGGTGGGGTTGGGGGGACGGGTAGCAATCAGCCCCAGCATTTT. This sequence encodes CSVGGVGGTGSNQPQHF.

The chain carries TRBV18 and TRBJ1-1, with a weak D call TRBD1 (5 bases). The CDR3 has 15 amino acids. V was trimmed by 4 bases and J by 1 base, leaving 13 bases between them. Germline V gene lookup returns CDR1 KGHSH and CDR2 LQKENI. For the CDR3, the DNA is TGTGCCAGCTCACTCCGCGGGGCCGCGAACACTGAAGCTTTCTTT. This encodes CASSLRGAANTEAFF. Based on the CDR3 plus reference TRBV18 and TRBJ1-1, the full variable domain is NAGVMQNPRHLVRRRGQEARLRCSPMKGHSHVYWYRQLPEEGLKFMVYLQKENIIDESGMPKERFSAEFPKEGPSILRIQQVVRGDSAAYFCASSLRGAANTEAFFGQGTRLTVV.

The chain joins TRBV28 to TRBJ1-5, with D unresolved. Germline V gene sequence: CDR1 MDHEN, CDR2 SYDVKM. The CDR3 runs 11 residues. Trimming cost V 5 bases and J 9 bases, with 8 bases left between them. This CDR3 reads CASSKEPPQHF. CDR3 nucleotide sequence: TGTGCCAGCAGTAAAGAACCGCCCCAGCATTTT.